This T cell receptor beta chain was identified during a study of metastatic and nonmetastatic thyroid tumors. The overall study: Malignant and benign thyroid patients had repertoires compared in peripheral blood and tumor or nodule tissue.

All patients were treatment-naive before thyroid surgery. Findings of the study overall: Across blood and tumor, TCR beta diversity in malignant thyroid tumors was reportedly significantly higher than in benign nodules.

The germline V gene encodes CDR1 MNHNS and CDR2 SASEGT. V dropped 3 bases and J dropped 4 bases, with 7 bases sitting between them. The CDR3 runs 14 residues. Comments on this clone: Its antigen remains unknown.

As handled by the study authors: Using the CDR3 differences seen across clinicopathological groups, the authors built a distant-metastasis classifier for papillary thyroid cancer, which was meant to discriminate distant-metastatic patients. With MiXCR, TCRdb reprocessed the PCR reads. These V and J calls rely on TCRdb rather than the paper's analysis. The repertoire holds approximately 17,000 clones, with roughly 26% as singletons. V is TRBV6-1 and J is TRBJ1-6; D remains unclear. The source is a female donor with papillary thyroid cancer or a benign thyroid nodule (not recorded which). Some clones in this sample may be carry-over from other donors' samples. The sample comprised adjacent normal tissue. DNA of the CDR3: TGTGCCAGCAGTGAGGGCCTTTATAATTCACCCCTCCACTTT. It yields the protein CASSEGLYNSPLHF.